The 21 T cell receptor beta chains presented below share a single source sample, sequenced in a study of blood T cell repertoires in COVID-19. Sequencing was performed with immunoSEQ multiplex PCR; in TCRdb, only in-frame clones are kept and a portion is missing. The sample yields about 240,000 clones, 86% seen once. Sequences were obtained from peripheral blood. Receptors originate from a woman in her fifties or sixties with COVID-19, enrolled during active disease.

The chain couples TRBV24-1 to TRBJ2-1; 12 nucleotides agree with TRBD2. The germline CDR1 and CDR2 sequences are KGHDR and SFDVKD. The CDR3 consists of 17 residues. V gave up 1 base and J gave up 7 bases; unmatched junction bases: 7. CDR3: CATSDFASGGGKNEQFF. The CDR3 bases are TGTGCCACCAGTGATTTTGCTAGCGGGGGGGGGAAGAATGAGCAGTTCTTC.

The chain is built from TRBV5-1 and TRBJ1-1; 8 bases agree with TRBD1. The CDR3 has 14 amino acids. The V gene's germline CDR1 is SGHRS and CDR2 YFSETQ. V shed 0 bases, J shed 4 bases, and the junction held 2 bases outside the gene matches. The DNA for the CDR3 is TGCGCCAGCAGCTTGGAGGGGACAGGCACTGAAGCTTTCTTT. This sequence encodes CASSLEGTGTEAFF.

The CDR3: CASSEKGATRYV. CDR3 nucleotide sequence: TGTGCCAGCAGTGAAAAGGGGGCAACCAGGTACGTC. V and J are TRBV2 and TRBJ2-7, with 7 positions matching TRBD1. Trimming cost V 2 bases and J 12 bases; bases outside gene matches: 7. Germline assignment: CDR1 SNHLY and CDR2 FYNNEI. The CDR3 spans 12 residues.

The V and J genes are TRBV6-6 and TRBJ2-7, with 7 nucleotides matching TRBD1. Germline V gene data show CDR1 as MNHNY and CDR2 as SVGAGI (reference sequence). V trimming: 2 bases; J trimming: 0 bases; junction bases outside the gene matches: 1. This CDR3 is 14 amino acids long. The CDR3 coding sequence is TGTGCCAGCAGTTACGCAGGGGGCTCCTACGAGCAGTACTTC. Translated: CASSYAGGSYEQYF.

V gene TRBV27 combines with J gene TRBJ2-2; weak D call: TRBD2 (5 bases). The CDR3 consists of 14 residues. V was cut by 6 bases and J by 3 bases, with 11 bases left in between. In germline, CDR1 is MNHEY, CDR2 SMNVEV (reference sequence). The CDR3, as DNA: TGTGCCAGCAGGAGGGTGGATGACACCGGGGAGCTGTTTTTT. It is translated as CASRRVDDTGELFF.

J is TRBJ1-5 and V is TRBV7-8; a weak D match, TRBD1 (5 bases). The V gene lost 2 bases and the J gene lost 4 bases, with 9 bases spanning the gap. The CDR3 totals 14 residues. CDR1 and CDR2 (germline): SGHVS, FQNEAQ. CDR3 DNA: TGTGCCAGCAGCTTAAGACAGATTAATCAGCCCCAGCATTTT. Protein product: CASSLRQINQPQHF.

CDR3 sequence reads: CASSVSLAAYEQYV. The CDR3 nucleotides are TGTGCCAGCAGTGTGTCACTAGCGGCCTACGAGCAGTACGTC. The chain employs TRBV2 and TRBJ2-7, with TRBD2 matching over 8 bases. Germline V gene data show CDR1 as SNHLY and CDR2 as FYNNEI. This CDR3 contains 14 residues. With V trimmed by 4 bases and J by 2 bases, 4 bases remained unmatched.

The V gene is TRBV28, the J gene TRBJ1-2; 9 bases agree with TRBD1. Trimming took 6 bases from V and 0 from J; bases not matched to a gene: 20. CDR1 is MDHEN and CDR2 is SYDVKM in the germline V gene. This CDR3 contains 20 residues. CDR3 protein: CASSSIVQGATPTPNYGYTF. Written as DNA, the CDR3 is TGTGCCAGCAGCTCCATCGTACAGGGGGCTACTCCCACTCCTAACTATGGCTACACCTTC.

The gene calls are TRBV18 and TRBJ1-5, with D unclear. V gave up 2 bases and J gave up 2 bases, with 16 bases separating them. CDR3 length equals 17 residues. Germline V CDR1 and CDR2: KGHSH, LQKENI. CDR3 DNA sequence: TGTGCCAGCTCACCAGAGCGGGGTGTTTTTCGCAATCAGCCCCAGCATTTT. Protein sequence: CASSPERGVFRNQPQHF.

The chain couples TRBV7-8 to TRBJ1-1, with D perhaps TRBD1 (6 bases). The germline V gene has CDR1 SGHVS and CDR2 FQNEAQ. The V end lost 2 bases, the J end lost 2 bases, and 15 bases lay between the germline ends. There are 16 residues in the CDR3. The CDR3 DNA sequence: TGTGCCAGCAGCTTATTAGGAACAGGGATTAACACTGAAGCTTTCTTT. Its translation: CASSLLGTGINTEAFF.

The chain employs TRBV5-8 and TRBJ1-3; 9 positions agree with TRBD1. CDR3 length equals 17 residues. V was clipped by 1 base and J by 0 bases; unmatched bases: 5. From germline, CDR1 is SGHTS and CDR2 YDEGEE. This chain's CDR3 is CASSLPGTGRSGNTIYF. The DNA for the CDR3 is TGTGCCAGCAGCTTGCCCGGGACAGGGCGCTCTGGAAACACCATATATTTT.

V gene TRBV7-6 combines with J gene TRBJ2-1; the D is unclear. Germline CDR1 SGHVS, CDR2 FNYEAQ. Trimming removed 3 bases from V and 9 bases from J, with 15 bases in between. The CDR3 extends over 14 amino acids. The CDR3 reads CASSFSQVFGEQFF. The CDR3 DNA is TGTGCCAGCAGCTTTTCTCAGGTCTTCGGTGAGCAGTTCTTC.

In DNA, the CDR3 is TGTGCCAGCAGCGTAGAACTAGCGGAGCCCTACGAGCAGTACTTC. Translated, it gives CASSVELAEPYEQYF. The chain joins TRBV9 to TRBJ2-7; 8 nucleotides agree with TRBD2. The germline V gene encodes CDR1 SGDLS and CDR2 YYNGEE. There are 15 residues in the CDR3. After removal of 0 bases from V and 2 bases from J, the junction contained 4 bases not matched to a gene.

The J gene is TRBJ2-2, the V gene TRBV2; a possible D gene is TRBD2 (6 bases). The V end lost 5 bases, the J end lost 7 bases, and 23 bases lay between the germline ends. This CDR3 is 17 amino acids long. Germline CDR1 SNHLY, CDR2 FYNNEI. The CDR3 DNA reads as TGTGCCAGCAGTAAACCCCGGACTACTTCACGTCTCGGGGAGCTGTTTTTT. It translates to CASSKPRTTSRLGELFF.

Only a few counts were recorded for this clone. The chain employs TRBV5-5 and TRBJ1-5; TRBD1 matches 7 bases. The CDR3 is made up of 15 amino acids. With 1 base clipped from V and 6 bases from J, the junction kept 7 bases outside the gene matches. Per germline, CDR1 SGHKS and CDR2 YYEKEE (reference sequence). The CDR3 region has the DNA TGTGCCAGCAGCTTGACAGGGGAAAAAGGTCAGCCCCAGCATTTT. It specifies CASSLTGEKGQPQHF.

V is TRBV6-2 or TRBV6-3 and J is TRBJ1-1; possibly TRBD1 for D (6 bases). CDR1 and CDR2 from the germline V gene are MNHEY and SVGEGT. The CDR3 covers 13 residues. V was shortened by 4 bases and J by 7 bases, with 13 bases between the two germline ends. The CDR3 region is CASSSDSLIEAFF. Here the CDR3 DNA reads TGTGCCAGCAGTTCGGACAGCCTGATTGAAGCTTTCTTT.

In DNA form, the CDR3 reads TGTGCCAGCAGTGAGCACGGGGTGGACACAGATACGCAGTATTTT. It encodes CASSEHGVDTDTQYF. V is TRBV2 and J is TRBJ2-3, with a tentative D call TRBD2 (5 bases). The CDR3 has 15 residues. Trimming removed 3 bases from V and 2 bases from J, with 12 bases in between. Germline CDR1 is SNHLY and CDR2 is FYNNEI.

This clone was detected once. The chain couples TRBV2 to TRBJ1-5; TRBD1 might be the D (6 bases). The CDR3 has 15 amino acids. The germline CDR1 and CDR2 sequences are SNHLY and FYNNEI. The V end lost 6 bases, the J end lost 1 base, and 13 bases lay between the germline ends. The CDR3 DNA follows: TGTGCCAGCAGACCGGGTCAGGGGAGCAATCAGCCCCAGCATTTT. Protein product: CASRPGQGSNQPQHF.

The chain uses TRBV7-6 and TRBJ1-6; a weak D match, TRBD1 (5 bases). CDR1 is SGHVS, CDR2 FNYEAQ, per germline. This CDR3 contains 16 residues. Deletions cut 5 bases from V and 7 bases from J, with 18 bases between. The CDR3 protein is CASSPMRRGSNSPLHF. The CDR3 nucleotides read TGTGCCAGCAGCCCCATGCGGAGGGGAAGCAATTCACCCCTCCACTTT.

The count of this clone is one. This chain uses TRBV18 with TRBJ1-1, with D possibly being TRBD1 (5 bases). The CDR3 is 13 amino acids. The V end was cut by 5 bases, the J end by 3 bases, with 10 bases between. Germline V lookup: CDR1 KGHSH, CDR2 LQKENI. The CDR3 sequence is CASSSTVYTEAFF. DNA for the CDR3: TGTGCCAGCTCATCGACAGTCTACACTGAAGCTTTCTTT.

The CDR3 loop is CASSFQPVNTEAFF. CDR3 nucleotides: TGTGCCAGCAGCTTCCAACCGGTGAACACTGAAGCTTTCTTT. This chain links TRBV11-2 with TRBJ1-1; D is unresolved. The CDR3 consists of 14 residues. Trimming cost V 3 bases and J 0 bases, with 8 bases left between them. From germline, CDR1 is SGHAT and CDR2 FQNNGV. The whole variable domain, filled in from reference TRBV11-2 and TRBJ1-1, reads EAGVAQSPRYKIIEKRQSVAFWCNPISGHATLYWYQQILGQGPKLLIQFQNNGVVDDSQLPKDRFSAERLKGVDSTLKIQPAKLEDSAVYLCASSFQPVNTEAFFGQGTRLTVV.